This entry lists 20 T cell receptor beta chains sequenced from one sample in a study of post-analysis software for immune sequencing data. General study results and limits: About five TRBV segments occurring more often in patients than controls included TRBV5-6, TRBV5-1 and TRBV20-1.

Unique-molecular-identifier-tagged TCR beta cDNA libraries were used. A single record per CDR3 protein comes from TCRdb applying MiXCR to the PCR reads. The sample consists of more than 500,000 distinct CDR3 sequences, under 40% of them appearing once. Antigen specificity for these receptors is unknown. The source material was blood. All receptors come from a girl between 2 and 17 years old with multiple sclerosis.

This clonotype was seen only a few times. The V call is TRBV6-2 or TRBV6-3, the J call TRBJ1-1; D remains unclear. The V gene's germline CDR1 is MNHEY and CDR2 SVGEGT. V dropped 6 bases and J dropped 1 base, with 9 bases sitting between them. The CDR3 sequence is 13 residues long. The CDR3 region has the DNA TGTGCCAGCAGGATATCGGGGAACACTGAAGCTTTCTTT. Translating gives CASRISGNTEAFF.

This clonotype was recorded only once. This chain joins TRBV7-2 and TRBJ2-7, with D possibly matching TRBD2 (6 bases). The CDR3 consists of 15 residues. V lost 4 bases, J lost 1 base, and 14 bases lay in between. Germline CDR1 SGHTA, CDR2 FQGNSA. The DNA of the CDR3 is TGTGCCAGCAGCTACACTCCGGGGGTATCCTACGAGCAGTACTTC. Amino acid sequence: CASSYTPGVSYEQYF.

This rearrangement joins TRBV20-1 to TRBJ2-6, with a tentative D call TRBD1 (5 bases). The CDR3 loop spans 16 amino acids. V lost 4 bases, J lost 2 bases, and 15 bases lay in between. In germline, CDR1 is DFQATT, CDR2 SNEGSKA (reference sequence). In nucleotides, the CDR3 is TGCAGTGCTATGAAGGGGTCCCTAACTGGGGCCAACGTCCTGACTTTC. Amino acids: CSAMKGSLTGANVLTF.

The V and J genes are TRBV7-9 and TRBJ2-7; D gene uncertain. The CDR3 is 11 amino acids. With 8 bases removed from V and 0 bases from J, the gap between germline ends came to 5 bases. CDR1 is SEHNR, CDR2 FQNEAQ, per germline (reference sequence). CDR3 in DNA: TGTGCCAGCGCAAGCTCCTACGAGCAGTACTTC. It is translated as CASASSYEQYF.

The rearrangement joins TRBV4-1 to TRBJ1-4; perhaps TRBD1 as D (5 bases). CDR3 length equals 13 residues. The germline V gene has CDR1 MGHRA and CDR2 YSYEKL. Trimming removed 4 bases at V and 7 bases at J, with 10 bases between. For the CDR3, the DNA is TGCGCCAGCAGCCCACTTGGGACTGAAAAACTGTTTTTT. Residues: CASSPLGTEKLFF.

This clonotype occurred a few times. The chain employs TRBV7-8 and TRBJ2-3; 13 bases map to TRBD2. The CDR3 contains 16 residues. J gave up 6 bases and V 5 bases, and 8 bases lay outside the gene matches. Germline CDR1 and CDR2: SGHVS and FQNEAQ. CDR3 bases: TGTGCCAGCAGCCCCATGACTAGCGGGGGGACTGATACGCAGTATTTT. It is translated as CASSPMTSGGTDTQYF.

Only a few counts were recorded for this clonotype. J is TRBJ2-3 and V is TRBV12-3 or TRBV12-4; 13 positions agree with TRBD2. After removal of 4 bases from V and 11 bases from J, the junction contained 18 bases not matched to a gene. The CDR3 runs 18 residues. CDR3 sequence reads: CASSSFISGTSGIRGQYF. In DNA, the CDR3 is TGTGCCAGCAGTTCCTTTATCTCTGGGACTAGCGGGATTCGTGGGCAGTATTTT.

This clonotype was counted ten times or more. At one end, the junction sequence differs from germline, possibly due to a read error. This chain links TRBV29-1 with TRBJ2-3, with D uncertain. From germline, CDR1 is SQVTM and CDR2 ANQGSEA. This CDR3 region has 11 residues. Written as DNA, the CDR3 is TGCAGCGTGGAAGTGAGTGGTACGCAGTATTTT. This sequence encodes CSVEVSGTQYF.

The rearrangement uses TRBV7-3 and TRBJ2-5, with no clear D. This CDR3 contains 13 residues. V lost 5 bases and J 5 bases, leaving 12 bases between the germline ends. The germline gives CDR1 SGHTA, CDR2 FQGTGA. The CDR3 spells CASSPSPRETQYF. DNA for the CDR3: TGTGCCAGCAGCCCCAGCCCCCGGGAGACCCAGTACTTC.

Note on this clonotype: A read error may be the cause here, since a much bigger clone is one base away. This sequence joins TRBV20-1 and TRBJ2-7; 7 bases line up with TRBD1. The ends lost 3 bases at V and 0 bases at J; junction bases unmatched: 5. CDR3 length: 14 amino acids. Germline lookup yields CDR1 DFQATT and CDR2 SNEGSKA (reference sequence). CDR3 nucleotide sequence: TGCAGTGCTAGCTGGGGACAGCTCTCCTACGAGCAGTACTTC. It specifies CSASWGQLSYEQYF.

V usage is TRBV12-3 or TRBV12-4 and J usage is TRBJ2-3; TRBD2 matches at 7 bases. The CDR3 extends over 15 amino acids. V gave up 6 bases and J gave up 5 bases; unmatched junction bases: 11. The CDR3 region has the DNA TGTGCCAGCAGCCCTTCCGGACTAGGGGAAGATACGCAGTATTTT. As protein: CASSPSGLGEDTQYF.

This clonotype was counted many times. The CDR3 loop is CASSFGQGIYGYTF. The CDR3, as DNA: TGTGCCAGCAGCTTTGGACAGGGGATTTATGGCTACACCTTC. The chain links TRBV6-5 to TRBJ1-2, with 9 bases lining up with TRBD1. The length of the CDR3 is 14 residues. Germline V gene lookup returns CDR1 MNHEY and CDR2 SVGAGI. V trimming: 6 bases; J trimming: 5 bases; junction bases outside the gene matches: 7.

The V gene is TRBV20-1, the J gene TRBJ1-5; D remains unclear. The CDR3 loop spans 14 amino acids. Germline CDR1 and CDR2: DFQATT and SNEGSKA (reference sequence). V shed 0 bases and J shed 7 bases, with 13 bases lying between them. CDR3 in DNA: TGCAGTGCTAGAGACGGACGGAGCGGACAGCCCCAGCATTTT. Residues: CSARDGRSGQPQHF.

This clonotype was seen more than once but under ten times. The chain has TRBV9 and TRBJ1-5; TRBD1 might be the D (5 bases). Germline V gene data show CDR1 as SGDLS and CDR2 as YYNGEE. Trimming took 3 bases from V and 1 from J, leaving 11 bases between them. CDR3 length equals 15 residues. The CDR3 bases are TGTGCCAGCAGCGCTGGGGGACGGAGCAATCAGCCCCAGCATTTT. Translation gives CASSAGGRSNQPQHF.

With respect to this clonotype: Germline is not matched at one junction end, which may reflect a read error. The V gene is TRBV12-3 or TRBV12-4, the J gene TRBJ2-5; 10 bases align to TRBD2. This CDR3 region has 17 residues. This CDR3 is CACSLVTSGVYQETQYF. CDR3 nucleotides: TGTGCCTGCAGTTTAGTCACTAGCGGGGTGTACCAAGAGACCCAGTACTTC.

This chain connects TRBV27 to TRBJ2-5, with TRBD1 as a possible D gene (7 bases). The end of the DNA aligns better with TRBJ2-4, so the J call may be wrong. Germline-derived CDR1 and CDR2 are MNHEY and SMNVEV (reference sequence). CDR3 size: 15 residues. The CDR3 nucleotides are TGTGCCAGCAGTTCCAGGGGGAGGGCCAAAAACATTCAGTACTTC. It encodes CASSSRGRAKNIQYF.

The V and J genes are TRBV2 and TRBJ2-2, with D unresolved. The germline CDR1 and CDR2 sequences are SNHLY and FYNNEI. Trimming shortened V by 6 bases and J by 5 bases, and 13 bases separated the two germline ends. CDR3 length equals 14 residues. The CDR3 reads CASRVEKGTGELFF. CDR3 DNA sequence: TGTGCCAGCAGAGTAGAAAAAGGGACCGGGGAGCTGTTTTTT.

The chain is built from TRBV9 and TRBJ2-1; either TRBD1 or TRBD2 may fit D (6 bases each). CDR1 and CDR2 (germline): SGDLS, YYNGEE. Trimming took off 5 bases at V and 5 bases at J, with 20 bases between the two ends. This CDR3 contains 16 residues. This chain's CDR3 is CASSKGGRGFHNEQFF. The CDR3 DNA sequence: TGTGCCAGCAGTAAGGGGGGCAGGGGATTCCACAATGAGCAGTTCTTC.

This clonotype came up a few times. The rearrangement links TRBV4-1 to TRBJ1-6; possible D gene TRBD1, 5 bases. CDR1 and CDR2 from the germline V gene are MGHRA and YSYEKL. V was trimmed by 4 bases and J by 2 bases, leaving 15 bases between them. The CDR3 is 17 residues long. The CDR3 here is CASSPIERGPYNSPLHF. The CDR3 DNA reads TGCGCCAGCAGCCCCATTGAAAGGGGCCCCTATAATTCACCCCTCCACTTT.

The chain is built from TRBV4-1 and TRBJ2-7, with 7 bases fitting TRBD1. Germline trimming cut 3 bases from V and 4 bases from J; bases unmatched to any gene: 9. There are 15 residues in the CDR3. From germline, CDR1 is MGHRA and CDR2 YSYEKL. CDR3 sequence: CASSQTTGVLYEQYF. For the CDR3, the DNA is TGCGCCAGCAGCCAGACCACAGGGGTTTTGTACGAGCAGTACTTC.